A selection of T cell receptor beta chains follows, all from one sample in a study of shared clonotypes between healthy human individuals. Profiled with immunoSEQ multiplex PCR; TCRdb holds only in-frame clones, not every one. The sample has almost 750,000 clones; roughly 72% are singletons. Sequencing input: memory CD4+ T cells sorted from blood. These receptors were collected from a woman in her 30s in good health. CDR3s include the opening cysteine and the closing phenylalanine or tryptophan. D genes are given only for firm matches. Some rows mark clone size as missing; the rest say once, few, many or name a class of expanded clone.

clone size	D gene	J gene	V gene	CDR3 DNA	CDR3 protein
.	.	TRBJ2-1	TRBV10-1	TGCGCCAGCAGCGATCCGGGACAAGGTATTAATGAGCAGTTCTTC	CASSDPGQGINEQFF
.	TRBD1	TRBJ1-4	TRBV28	TGTGCCAGCAGTAGGCTCTTGGGACAGGGTAATGAAAAACTGTTTTTT	CASSRLLGQGNEKLFF
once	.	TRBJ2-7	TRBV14	TGTGCCAGCAGCCAAGCCCTCTCCTACGAGCAGTACTTC	CASSQALSYEQYF
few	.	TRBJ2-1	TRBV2	TGTGCCAGCAGTGGGTTGGGGGTGGAGCAGTTCTTC	CASSGLGVEQFF
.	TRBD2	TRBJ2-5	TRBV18	TGTGCCAGCTCACCTGGGACTAGCGGGAGTCGGGAGACCCAGTACTTC	CASSPGTSGSRETQYF
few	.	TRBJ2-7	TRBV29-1	TGCAGCGTTGTTTCAGACTACGAGCAGTACTTC	CSVVSDYEQYF
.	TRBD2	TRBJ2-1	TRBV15	TGTGCCACCAGCAGGACTAGCGGGACCAATGAGCAGTTCTTC	CATSRTSGTNEQFF
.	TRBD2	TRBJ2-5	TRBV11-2	TGTGCCAGCAGCTACTCCGGGACTAGCGGGCGAGAGACCCAGTACTTC	CASSYSGTSGRETQYF
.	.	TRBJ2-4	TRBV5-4	TGTGCCAGCAGCTTGTATCAAGGGTCCAAAAACATTCAGTACTTC	CASSLYQGSKNIQYF
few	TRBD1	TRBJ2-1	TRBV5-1	TGCGCCAGCAGCCATGGACAGGGCACTGAGGAGGTCTTC	CASSHGQGTEEVF
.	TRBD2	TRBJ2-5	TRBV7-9	TGTGCCAGCAGCCCGCGACTAGCGGGGACCTCCGGGGAGACCCAGTACTTC	CASSPRLAGTSGETQYF
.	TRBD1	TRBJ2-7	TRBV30	TGTGCCTGGAGTATTGGGACAGGGTCCTACGAGCAGTACTTC	CAWSIGTGSYEQYF
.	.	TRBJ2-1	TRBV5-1	TGCGCCAGCAGCTTGGACACCTACACCTACAATGAGCAGTTCTTC	CASSLDTYTYNEQFF
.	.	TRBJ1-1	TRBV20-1	TGCAGTGCTAAACCCACTGAAGCTTTCTTT	CSAKPTEAFF
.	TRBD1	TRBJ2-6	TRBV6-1	TGTGCCAGCAGTGTAGACAGGGGTGGCTCTGGGGCCAACGTCCTGACTTTC	CASSVDRGGSGANVLTF
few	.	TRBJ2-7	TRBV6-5	TGTGCCAGCAGCAAGGGCTACGAGCAGTACTTC	CASSKGYEQYF
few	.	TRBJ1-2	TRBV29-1	TGCAGCGGCATTGACAGAGTGAATGGCTACACCTTC	CSGIDRVNGYTF
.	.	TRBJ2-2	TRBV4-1	TGCGCCAGCAGCCAAGGAGTCGGGGGCGCGGGCGGGGAGCTGTTTTTT	CASSQGVGGAGGELFF
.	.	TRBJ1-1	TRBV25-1	TGTGCCAGCAGTGAATTGGGCAAGGAGGGGACTGAAGCTTTCTTT	CASSELGKEGTEAFF
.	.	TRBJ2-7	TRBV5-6	TGTGCCAGCAGCTTATTAGAGCAGTACTTC	CASSLLEQYF
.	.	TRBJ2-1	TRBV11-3	TGTGCCAGCAGCCGGAGCGAGGGTGAGCAGTTCTTC	CASSRSEGEQFF
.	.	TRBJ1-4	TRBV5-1	TGCGCCAGCAGTCAGGGAGTGGGGAATGAAAAACTGTTTTTT	CASSQGVGNEKLFF
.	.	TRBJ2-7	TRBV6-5	TGTGCCAGCACCCCTGGCAGGGTGATCCACGAGCAGTACTTC	CASTPGRVIHEQYF
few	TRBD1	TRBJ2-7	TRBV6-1	TGTGCCAGCATCGGGACAGGGGGCCCATACGAGCAGTACTTC	CASIGTGGPYEQYF
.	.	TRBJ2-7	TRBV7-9	TGTGCCAGCAACAGGGGGGGCTCCTACGAGCAGTACTTC	CASNRGGSYEQYF
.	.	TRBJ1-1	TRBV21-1	TGTGCCAGCAGCAAAAGGACCGGGACAGGGGCTCCCTGGGGCTCTTTCTTT	CASSKRTGTGAPWGSFF
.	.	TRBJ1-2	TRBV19	TGTGCCAGTAACGCCCACGTTAACTATGGCTACACCTTC	CASNAHVNYGYTF
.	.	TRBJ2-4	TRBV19	TGTGCCAGTAGTATTGGGGCAGGAGCCCGGAACATTCAGTACTTC	CASSIGAGARNIQYF
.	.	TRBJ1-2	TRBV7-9	TGTGCCAGCAGCCCTCCAGTAGATAACTATGGCTACACCTTC	CASSPPVDNYGYTF
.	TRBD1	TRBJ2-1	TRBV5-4	TGTGCCAGCAGCCGGGGACAGGGAAACAATGAGCAGTTCTTC	CASSRGQGNNEQFF
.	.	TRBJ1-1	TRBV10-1	TGCGCCAGCAGGAACAGCCCGAACACTGAAGCTTTCTTT	CASRNSPNTEAFF
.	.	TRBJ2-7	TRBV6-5	TGTGCCAGCAGTTACTCCGGGAGTGGGTACGAGCAGTACTTC	CASSYSGSGYEQYF
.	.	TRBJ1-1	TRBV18	TGTGCCAGCTCACCAGTTTTCAGCGACACTGAAGCTTTCTTT	CASSPVFSDTEAFF
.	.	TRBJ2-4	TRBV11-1	TGTGCCAGCAGCTTGCATCCGGGGCCGGAAAACATTCAGTACTTC	CASSLHPGPENIQYF
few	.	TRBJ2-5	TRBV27	TGTGCCAGCAGTCGGCAGCGGGGACACCCACAAGAGACCCAGTACTTC	CASSRQRGHPQETQYF
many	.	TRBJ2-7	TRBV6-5	TGTGCCAGCAGTTACCCTAACGGGTACGAGCAGTACTTC	CASSYPNGYEQYF
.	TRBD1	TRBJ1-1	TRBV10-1	TGCGCCAGCAGTGAGTCGGGGGACAGGCAAGCTTTCTTT	CASSESGDRQAFF
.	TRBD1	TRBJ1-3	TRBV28	TGTGCCAGCAGCACAGGGGCTCTTGGAAACACCATATATTTT	CASSTGALGNTIYF
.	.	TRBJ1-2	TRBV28	TGTGCCAGCAGGCCAACCAGGGTCTACGGCTACACCTTC	CASRPTRVYGYTF
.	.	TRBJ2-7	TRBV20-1	TGCAGTGCCTCCTTCGCGGGTGAGCAGTACTTC	CSASFAGEQYF
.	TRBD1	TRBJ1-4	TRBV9	TGTGCCAGCAGCCCCTTCGGGACAGGGGCTAATGAAAAACTGTTTTTT	CASSPFGTGANEKLFF
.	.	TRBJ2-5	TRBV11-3	TGTGCCAGCAGCTCGTTTGGGGAGGAGACCCAGTACTTC	CASSSFGEETQYF
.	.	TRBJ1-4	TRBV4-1	TGCGCCAGCAGCCAGAAACCAGTACAGGGAATTAATGAAAAACTGTTTTTT	CASSQKPVQGINEKLFF
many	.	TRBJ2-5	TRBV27	TGTGCCAGCAGTGGAGGGGGCCCTCTCCAAGAGACCCAGTACTTC	CASSGGGPLQETQYF
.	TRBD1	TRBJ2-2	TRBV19	TGTGCCAGTAGTAACGCCGGGACAGGGCCCGGGGAGCTGTTTTTT	CASSNAGTGPGELFF
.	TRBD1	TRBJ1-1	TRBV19	TGTGCCAGTAGCGACAGGGGGCTCACTGAAGCTTTCTTT	CASSDRGLTEAFF
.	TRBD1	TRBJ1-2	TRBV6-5	TGTGCCAGCAGCCAACGGGACAGGGCTGGCTACACCTTC	CASSQRDRAGYTF
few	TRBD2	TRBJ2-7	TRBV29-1	TGCAGCGGGATTACTAGCGGGAGAGACGAGCAGTACTTC	CSGITSGRDEQYF
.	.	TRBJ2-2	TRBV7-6	TGTGCCAGCCGGGACAACACGAACACCGGGGAGCTGTTTTTT	CASRDNTNTGELFF
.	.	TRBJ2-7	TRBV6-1	TGTGCCAGCAGTGTTGGCGAATACGAGCAGTACTTC	CASSVGEYEQYF
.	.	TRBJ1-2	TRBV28	TGTGCCAGCAGTTTAGAACGGCCGGTTGACGGGCGGGGCTACACCTTC	CASSLERPVDGRGYTF
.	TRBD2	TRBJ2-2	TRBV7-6	TGTGCCAGCAGCGCCGGACTAGGGAACACCGGGGAGCTGTTTTTT	CASSAGLGNTGELFF
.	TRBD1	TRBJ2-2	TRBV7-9	TGTGCCAGCAGAAATACAGGGGGCGCCGCCGGGGAGCTGTTTTTT	CASRNTGGAAGELFF
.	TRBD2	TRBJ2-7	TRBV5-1	TGCGCCAGCAGCTTGCGGCTAGCGGGCCGCTACGAGCAGTACTTC	CASSLRLAGRYEQYF
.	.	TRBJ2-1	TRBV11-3	TGTGCCAGCAGCTTAGATGGGGGGCCCTACAATGAGCAGTTCTTC	CASSLDGGPYNEQFF
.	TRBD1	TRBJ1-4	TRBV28	TGTGCCAGCAGTCTGACAGGGGGAAAACTGTTTTTT	CASSLTGGKLFF
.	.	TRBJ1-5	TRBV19	TGTGCCAGTAGTCCAAGTTACAATCAGCCCCAGCATTTT	CASSPSYNQPQHF
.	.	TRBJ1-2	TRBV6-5	TGTGCCAGCGGGACCGATTATGGCTACACCTTC	CASGTDYGYTF
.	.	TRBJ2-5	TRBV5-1	TGCGCCAGCAGCTTGGTTGGCGGCAGTAAAGAGACCCAGTACTTC	CASSLVGGSKETQYF
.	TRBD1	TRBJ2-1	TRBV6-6	TGTGCCAGCAGTTGGGACAGGGAAAACAATGAGCAGTTCTTC	CASSWDRENNEQFF